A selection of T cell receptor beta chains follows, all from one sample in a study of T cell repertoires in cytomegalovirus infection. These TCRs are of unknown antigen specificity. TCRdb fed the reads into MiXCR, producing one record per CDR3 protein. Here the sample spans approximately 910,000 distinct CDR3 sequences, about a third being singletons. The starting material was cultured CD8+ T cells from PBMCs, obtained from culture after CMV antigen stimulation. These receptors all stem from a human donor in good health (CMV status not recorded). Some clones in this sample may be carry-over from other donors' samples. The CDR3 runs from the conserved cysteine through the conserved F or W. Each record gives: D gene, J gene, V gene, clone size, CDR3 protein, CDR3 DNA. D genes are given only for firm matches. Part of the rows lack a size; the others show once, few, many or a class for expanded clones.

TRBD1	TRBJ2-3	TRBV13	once	CASSSHGTGGTDTQYF	TGTGCCAGCAGCTCCCACGGGACAGGGGGCACAGATACGCAGTATTTT
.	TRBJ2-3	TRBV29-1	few	CSVEPRGDGTDTQYF	TGCAGCGTTGAACCACGGGGTGACGGGACAGATACGCAGTATTTT
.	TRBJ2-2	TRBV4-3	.	CASSHPLEGYANTGELFF	TGCGCCAGCAGCCACCCCCTTGAGGGATACGCGAACACCGGGGAGCTGTTTTTT
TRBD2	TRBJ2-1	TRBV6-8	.	CASSYGAGDLNEQFF	TGTGCCAGCAGTTACGGAGCGGGGGACCTCAATGAGCAGTTCTTC
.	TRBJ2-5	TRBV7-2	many	CASSLVLAETQYF	TGTGCCAGCAGCTTAGTCCTAGCGGAGACCCAGTACTTC
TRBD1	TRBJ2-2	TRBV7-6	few	CASHTGGVTGELFF	TGTGCCAGCCATACAGGGGGCGTCACCGGGGAGCTGTTTTTT
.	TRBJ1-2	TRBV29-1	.	CSVEEGVDGYTF	TGCAGCGTTGAAGAAGGTGTGGATGGCTACACCTTC
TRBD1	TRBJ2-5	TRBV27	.	CASSPGDRVDGTQYF	TGTGCCAGCAGTCCAGGGGACAGGGTTGATGGGACCCAGTACTTC
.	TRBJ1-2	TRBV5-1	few	CASSLAVAGNYGYTF	TGCGCCAGCAGCTTGGCGGTCGCAGGGAACTATGGCTACACCTTC
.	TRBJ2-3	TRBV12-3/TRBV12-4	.	CASSPGTHLGDTQYF	TGTGCCAGCAGCCCCGGGACCCACCTTGGGGATACGCAGTATTTT
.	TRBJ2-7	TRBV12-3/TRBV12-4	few	CASSRGPTYEQYF	TGTGCCAGCAGCCGCGGACCCACCTACGAGCAGTACTTC